This is a list of T cell receptor beta chains from one sample in a study of blood T cell repertoires in COVID-19. TCRdb's copy holds only in-frame clones and misses some; the assay was immunoSEQ multiplex PCR. The sample records about 240,000 clones, around 90% being singletons. The sample was peripheral blood. These receptors were taken from a man between 60 and 75 years old who had recovered from COVID-19. CDR3s include the opening cysteine and the closing phenylalanine or tryptophan. The D gene is left open where the match is weak. Not all rows give a size; the values are once, few, many and, for expanded clones, a class.

V	J	length	size	D	DNA	CDR3
TRBV6-6	TRBJ2-2	16	once	TRBD2	TGTGCCAGCACCTCTCGGGGGGGGGCAGGGACCGGGGAGCTGTTTTTT	CASTSRGGAGTGELFF
TRBV5-6	TRBJ1-6	14	.	TRBD1	TGTGCCAGCAGCAATCGGGACAGGATCTCACCCCTCCACTTT	CASSNRDRISPLHF
TRBV6-5	TRBJ1-3	14	.	TRBD1	TGTGCCAGCAGGAACAGGGGCTCTGGAAACACCATATATTTT	CASRNRGSGNTIYF
TRBV7-8	TRBJ2-2	13	.	.	TGTGCCAGCAGCTCCCAGGGGATCGGGGAGCTGTTTTTT	CASSSQGIGELFF
TRBV12-3/TRBV12-4	TRBJ1-1	13	once	.	TGTGCCAGCAGGTCACTCTTCTCCCCTGAAGCTTTCTTT	CASRSLFSPEAFF
TRBV20-1	TRBJ1-1	10	.	TRBD1	TGCAGTGCGGGCAGGGGGGACGCTTTCTTT	CSAGRGDAFF
TRBV9	TRBJ1-3	17	.	.	TGTGCCAGCAGCGTAAGATCAGGGGCCCTCTCTGGAAACACCATATATTTT	CASSVRSGALSGNTIYF
TRBV2	TRBJ1-6	13	.	.	TGTGCCACCGAAAGGGGGGGGGTTTCACCCCTCCACTTT	CATERGGVSPLHF
TRBV4-1	TRBJ1-2	16	few	TRBD1	TGCGCCAGCAGCCAAGATGGGGGGACAGTGATCTATGGCTACACCTTC	CASSQDGGTVIYGYTF
TRBV7-2	TRBJ1-4	13	.	.	TGTGCCAGCAGCTTAGAAAGCGGTGAAAAACTGTTTTTT	CASSLESGEKLFF
TRBV7-2	TRBJ1-5	14	.	TRBD1	TGTGCCAGCAGCTTTAGGGGGCGCGGACAGCCCCAGCATTTT	CASSFRGRGQPQHF
TRBV7-2	TRBJ2-1	13	.	TRBD1	TGTGCCAGCAGCAGAAAGACAGGGAATGAGCAGTTCTTC	CASSRKTGNEQFF
TRBV10-3	TRBJ2-3	17	.	TRBD2	TGTGCCATCAGTTATTCAGGACTAGCGGTTTACACAGATACGCAGTATTTT	CAISYSGLAVYTDTQYF
TRBV19	TRBJ2-1	15	.	.	TGTGCCAGTAGACGGACTGGAGGGGTCTCTGATGAGCAGTTCTTC	CASRRTGGVSDEQFF
TRBV7-8	TRBJ1-2	12	.	.	TGTGCCAGCAGCTTAAAGGAGGGTGGCTACACCTTC	CASSLKEGGYTF
TRBV7-2	TRBJ2-1	13	.	.	TGTGCCAGCAGCTTAGGCGGGGCGTATGAGCAGTTCTTC	CASSLGGAYEQFF
TRBV7-9	TRBJ2-3	15	.	TRBD1	TGTGCCAGCAGCTTGACCCAGGGGGCGCGGGATACGCAGTATTTT	CASSLTQGARDTQYF
TRBV11-2	TRBJ2-2	14	.	.	TGTGCCAGCAGACCGGGATCGAACACCGGGGAGCTGTTTTTT	CASRPGSNTGELFF
TRBV3-1/TRBV3-2	TRBJ2-2	15	.	TRBD1	TGTGCCAGCAGCCATGGGACAGGGGAAACCGGGGAGCTGTTTTTT	CASSHGTGETGELFF
TRBV4-1	TRBJ2-2	16	.	.	TGCGCCAGCAGCCAAGTGAGGGGGACGGGCACCGGGGAGCTGTTTTTT	CASSQVRGTGTGELFF
TRBV2	TRBJ1-6	16	few	TRBD1	TGTGCCAGCAGTGAAGCAAGACAGGGATATAATTCACCCCTCCACTTT	CASSEARQGYNSPLHF
TRBV6-6	TRBJ2-1	14	.	.	TGTGCCAGCAGTTACGGGAGCTCCTACAATGAGCAGTTCTTC	CASSYGSSYNEQFF
TRBV2	TRBJ1-2	14	.	TRBD1	TGTGCCAGCAGGGGGGACAGGTCGAACTATGGCTACACCTTC	CASRGDRSNYGYTF
TRBV19	TRBJ2-1	15	.	.	TGTGCCAGTAGTGTGGGACTCCTCACTAGCAATGAGCAGTTCTTC	CASSVGLLTSNEQFF
TRBV19	TRBJ2-6	15	.	.	TGTGCCAGTTTGGCAGGTTACTCTGGGGCCAACGTCCTGACTTTC	CASLAGYSGANVLTF
TRBV4-1	TRBJ2-2	18	.	TRBD2	TGCGCCAGCAGCCCCTTGGATGGGCGGGGGGGATACACCGGGGAGCTGTTTTTT	CASSPLDGRGGYTGELFF
TRBV4-1	TRBJ2-2	16	.	.	TGCGCCAGCAGCCAACGGGTTACGATGAACACCGGGGAGCTGTTTTTT	CASSQRVTMNTGELFF
TRBV2	TRBJ2-3	14	.	TRBD2	TGTGCCAGCATGTTGGAGGGGACTAGCGTCCCGCAGTATTTT	CASMLEGTSVPQYF
TRBV27	TRBJ2-5	14	once	.	TGTGCCAGTAAGAATGGGGGGATTCAAGAGACCCAGTACTTC	CASKNGGIQETQYF
TRBV5-6	TRBJ1-5	15	.	TRBD1	TGTGCCAGCAGCCGTAGGACAGGGGTGACTCAGCCCCAGCATTTT	CASSRRTGVTQPQHF
TRBV11-3	TRBJ2-1	14	.	.	TGTGCCAGCAGCTTGAGCGGAAAACACAATGAGCAGTTCTTC	CASSLSGKHNEQFF
TRBV5-1	TRBJ2-3	14	.	.	TGCGCCAGCAGCTTGTCCGGGTTCACAGATACGCAGTATTTT	CASSLSGFTDTQYF
TRBV10-3	TRBJ1-2	15	.	.	TGTGCCATCAGTGAGGGTAGCCTCATCCATGGTGGCTACACCTTC	CAISEGSLIHGGYTF
TRBV5-1	TRBJ1-6	13	few	.	TGCGCCAGCAGCGAGGACCTTCCACTAGGGCTCCACTTT	CASSEDLPLGLHF
TRBV4-1	TRBJ2-3	15	.	TRBD2	TGCGCCAGCAGCCCACTAGCGGGGGGGACAGATACGCAGTATTTT	CASSPLAGGTDTQYF
TRBV14	TRBJ2-5	15	many	TRBD2	TGTGCCAGCAGCTACTTTTCTAGCGGACAAGAGACCCAGTACTTC	CASSYFSSGQETQYF
TRBV10-3	TRBJ2-1	15	once	TRBD2	TGTGCCATCAGCCGGACTAGCGGAAACTACAATGAGCAGTTCTTC	CAISRTSGNYNEQFF
TRBV6-5	TRBJ2-2	14	.	.	TGTGCCAGCAGTTACTCGTACTCCACCGGGGAGCTGTTTTTT	CASSYSYSTGELFF
TRBV29-1	TRBJ2-1	11	.	.	TGCAGCGTTGAACCTCAGGGGATTCGAGTCTTC	CSVEPQGIRVF
TRBV7-9	TRBJ2-3	15	.	TRBD2	TGTGCCAGCAGTTTAGCGGGGCCAAGCACAGATACGCAGTATTTT	CASSLAGPSTDTQYF
TRBV29-1	TRBJ1-2	15	.	TRBD1	TGCAGCGCGGGGACAGGGGGGGACCATAACTATGGCTACACCTTC	CSAGTGGDHNYGYTF
TRBV10-1	TRBJ2-3	17	.	.	TGCGCCAGCAGTGACCCGGCACAGGGACCTAGCACAGATACGCAGTATTTT	CASSDPAQGPSTDTQYF
TRBV5-1	TRBJ1-2	15	.	.	TGCGCCAGCAGCTTGGTAGCTCAGGGGATCCATGGCTACACCTTC	CASSLVAQGIHGYTF
TRBV5-1	TRBJ2-1	17	.	TRBD1	TGCGCCAGCAGCTTGCTAGGTGGCAGGGGGCAGGACAATGAGCAGTTCTTC	CASSLLGGRGQDNEQFF
TRBV25-1	TRBJ1-1	15	.	TRBD1	TGTGCCAGCAGTGCCCCGACAGGGGAAGGCACTGAAGCTTTCTTT	CASSAPTGEGTEAFF
TRBV5-1	TRBJ1-4	14	.	.	TGCGCCAGCAGCCCGGGAGCAACTAATGAAAAACTGTTTTTT	CASSPGATNEKLFF
TRBV5-4	TRBJ2-5	17	.	TRBD2	TGTGCCAGCAGCGTCGGACTAGCGGGGGGGCGGCAAGAGACCCAGTACTTC	CASSVGLAGGRQETQYF